This paragraph reports one TCR beta chain. Its antigen is not known. Trimming cost V 3 bases and J 1 base; bases outside gene matches: 13. The CDR3 contains 18 residues. CDR1 is ENHRY and CDR2 is SYGVKD in the germline V gene. The sample is drawn from a study of cytotoxic CD8 clonotypes in ibrutinib-treated CLL. Study summary: The patients comprised 10 to 12 relapsed/refractory and over 14 treatment-naive cases, about 18 IGHV unmutated.

Sequencing was performed with immunoSEQ multiplex PCR; in TCRdb, only in-frame clones are kept and a portion is missing. The table shows fewer than 100,000 clones, with about 86% occurring only once. Overall study results and limits: With treatment, public clonotypes, which were uncommon, either contracted or remained stable. Clonality rose at ibrutinib response and fell back toward baseline at progression.

The rearrangement links TRBV10-3 to TRBJ2-3; TRBD1 matches at 7 bases. The sequence was obtained from a human donor with chronic lymphocytic leukemia. This specimen was PBMCs, taken before ibrutinib treatment. Here the CDR3 reads CAISDLIKTGMGTDTQYF. CDR3 coding DNA: TGTGCCATCAGTGACCTCATAAAGACAGGGATGGGCACAGATACGCAGTATTTT.